The clone carrying this TCR beta chain has only one observation. The antigen is unknown. This record belongs to a study of cytomegalovirus exposure and HLA in healthy donors. On the study more broadly: The same platform was used for the 130 or so validation repertoires and the approximately 670 first-cohort repertoires, a later analysis reported. Broader study findings: Cytomegalovirus-associated TCR beta chains were listed, numbering 164. Despite most TCR sequences being rare, some public TCRs occurred in many donors.

Generated by immunoSEQ multiplex PCR, the TCRdb table keeps only in-frame clones and is missing some. The repertoire holds some 98,000 clones, with more than 75% as singletons. In germline, CDR1 is MNHNS, CDR2 SASEGT. This CDR3 contains 12 residues. The V end was cut by 5 bases, the J end by 9 bases, with 12 bases between. This TCR came from a man aged 18 to 30 in good health and CMV-seropositive. The chain carries TRBV6-1 and TRBJ2-3, with D perhaps matching TRBD2 (5 bases). The sequenced material came from PBMCs. The CDR3 here is CASSMVGETQYF. In nucleotides, the CDR3 is TGTGCCAGCAGTATGGTCGGGGAGACGCAGTATTTT.